This T cell receptor beta chain emerged from a study of T cell changes during pregnancy in multiple sclerosis. The ends lost 5 bases at V and 6 bases at J; junction bases unmatched: 9. The length of the CDR3 is 14 residues. Germline lookup yields CDR1 ENHRY and CDR2 SYGVKD. This clone has a single count. Produced via immunoSEQ multiplex PCR; TCRdb's table is partial and in-frame only. This sample yields around 40,000 clones, of which approximately 91% are seen a single time; about 0.4% belongs to the top ten. Sequenced here: CD4+ T cells from peripheral blood mononuclear cells, sampled in the second trimester of pregnancy. This sequence was found in a female donor with multiple sclerosis, enrolled in a pregnancy study. The chain recombines TRBV10-3 with TRBJ1-2; 7 bases fit TRBD1. Here the CDR3 DNA reads TGTGCCATCAGTTTCAAAGGACAGGACGATGGCTACACCTTC. Amino acids: CAISFKGQDDGYTF.